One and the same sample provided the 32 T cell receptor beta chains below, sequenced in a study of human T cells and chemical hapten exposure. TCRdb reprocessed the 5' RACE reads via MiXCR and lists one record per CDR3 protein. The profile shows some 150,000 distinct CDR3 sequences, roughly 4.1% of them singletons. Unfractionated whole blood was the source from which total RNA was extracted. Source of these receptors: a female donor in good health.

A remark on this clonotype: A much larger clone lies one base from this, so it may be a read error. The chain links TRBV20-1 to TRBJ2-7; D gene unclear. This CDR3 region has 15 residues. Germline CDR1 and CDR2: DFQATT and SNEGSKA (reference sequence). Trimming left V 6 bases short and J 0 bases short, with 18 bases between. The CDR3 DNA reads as TGCAGTGCAGATCCCCGGACGGACCGCTCCTACGAGCAGTACTTC. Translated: CSADPRTDRSYEQYF.

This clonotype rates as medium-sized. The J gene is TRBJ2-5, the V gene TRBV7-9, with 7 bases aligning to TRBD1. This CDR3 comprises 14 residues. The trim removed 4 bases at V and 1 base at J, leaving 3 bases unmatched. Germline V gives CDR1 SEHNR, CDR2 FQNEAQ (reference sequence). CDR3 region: CASSSTGFQETQYF. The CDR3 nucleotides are TGTGCCAGCAGCTCGACAGGGTTCCAAGAGACCCAGTACTTC.

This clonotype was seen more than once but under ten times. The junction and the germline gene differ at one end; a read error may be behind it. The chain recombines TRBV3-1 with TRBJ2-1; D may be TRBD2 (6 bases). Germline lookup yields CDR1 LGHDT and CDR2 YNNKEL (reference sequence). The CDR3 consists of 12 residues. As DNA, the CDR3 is TGTGCCAGCAGCCAAGTGCTAGGAGGGGCAGTCTTC. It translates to CASSQVLGGAVF.

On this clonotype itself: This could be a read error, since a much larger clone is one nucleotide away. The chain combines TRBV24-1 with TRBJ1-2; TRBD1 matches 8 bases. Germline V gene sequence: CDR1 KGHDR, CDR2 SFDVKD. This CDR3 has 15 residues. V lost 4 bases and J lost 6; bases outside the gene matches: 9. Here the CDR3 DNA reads TGTGCCACCAGTGACCAGGACAGGGATGGCGATGGCTACACCTTC. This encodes CATSDQDRDGDGYTF.

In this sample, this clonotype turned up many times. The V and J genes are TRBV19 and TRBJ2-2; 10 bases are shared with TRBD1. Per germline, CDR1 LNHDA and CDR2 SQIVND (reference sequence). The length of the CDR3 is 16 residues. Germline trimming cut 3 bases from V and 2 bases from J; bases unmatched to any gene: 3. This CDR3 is CASSIGQGGNTGELFF. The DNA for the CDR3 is TGTGCCAGTAGTATCGGACAGGGGGGAAACACCGGGGAGCTGTTTTTT.

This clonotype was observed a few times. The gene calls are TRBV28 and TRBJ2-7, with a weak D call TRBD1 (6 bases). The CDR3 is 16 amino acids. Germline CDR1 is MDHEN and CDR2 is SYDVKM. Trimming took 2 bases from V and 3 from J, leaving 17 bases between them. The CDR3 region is CASSLGAGAIHYEQYF. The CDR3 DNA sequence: TGTGCCAGCAGTTTAGGCGCAGGGGCCATTCACTACGAGCAGTACTTC.

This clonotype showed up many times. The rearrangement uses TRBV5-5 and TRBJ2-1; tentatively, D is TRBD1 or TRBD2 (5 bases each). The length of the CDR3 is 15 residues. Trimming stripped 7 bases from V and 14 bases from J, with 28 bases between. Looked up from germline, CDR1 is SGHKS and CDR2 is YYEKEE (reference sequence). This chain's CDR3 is CASRPAPRDPHYKFF. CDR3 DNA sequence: TGTGCCAGCCGGCCAGCCCCCAGGGACCCTCACTATAAGTTCTTC.

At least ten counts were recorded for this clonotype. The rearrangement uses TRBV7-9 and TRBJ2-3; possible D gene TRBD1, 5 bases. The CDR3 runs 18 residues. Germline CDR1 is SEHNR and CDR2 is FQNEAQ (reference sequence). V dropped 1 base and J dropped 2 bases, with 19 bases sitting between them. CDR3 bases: TGTGCCAGCAGCTTAGAGTTTTCTTTGGGGCCGACCACAGATACGCAGTATTTT. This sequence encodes CASSLEFSLGPTTDTQYF.

The CDR3 loop reads CASSLQGTATNEKLFF. In DNA form, the CDR3 reads TGTGCCAGCAGCTTGCAGGGAACGGCAACTAATGAAAAACTGTTTTTT. The rearrangement joins TRBV5-4 to TRBJ1-4; D may be TRBD1 (5 bases). Germline V CDR1 and CDR2: SGHNT, YYREEE (reference sequence). The CDR3 spans 16 residues. V was cut by 1 base and J by 0 bases, with 10 bases left in between.

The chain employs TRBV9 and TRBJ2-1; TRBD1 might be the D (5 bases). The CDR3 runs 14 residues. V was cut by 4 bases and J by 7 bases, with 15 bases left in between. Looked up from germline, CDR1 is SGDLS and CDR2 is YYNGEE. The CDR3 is CASSLGQNSNEQFF. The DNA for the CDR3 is TGTGCCAGCAGCCTAGGACAAAATTCGAATGAGCAGTTCTTC.

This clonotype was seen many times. CDR3 in amino acids: CASSSDSGGASPLHF. The CDR3 DNA sequence: TGCGCCAGCAGCTCCGACTCCGGAGGGGCTTCACCCCTCCACTTT. V usage is TRBV5-1 and J usage is TRBJ1-6; a possible D gene is TRBD1 (5 bases). CDR1 and CDR2 from the germline V gene are SGHRS and YFSETQ. V was clipped by 3 bases and J by 9 bases, with 16 bases between them. This CDR3 has 15 residues.

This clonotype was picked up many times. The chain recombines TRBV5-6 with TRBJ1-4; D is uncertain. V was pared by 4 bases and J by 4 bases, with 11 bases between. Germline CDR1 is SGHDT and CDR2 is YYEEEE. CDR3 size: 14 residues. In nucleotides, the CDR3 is TGTGCCAGCAGCCTCAGAGTATTTAATGAAAAACTGTTTTTT. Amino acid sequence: CASSLRVFNEKLFF.

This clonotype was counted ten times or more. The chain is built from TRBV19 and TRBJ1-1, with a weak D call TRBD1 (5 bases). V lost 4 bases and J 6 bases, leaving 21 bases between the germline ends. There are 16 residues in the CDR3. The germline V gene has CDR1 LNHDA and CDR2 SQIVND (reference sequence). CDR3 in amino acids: CASSRQMNNMRAEAFF. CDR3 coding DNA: TGTGCCAGTAGTAGACAGATGAACAATATGAGGGCTGAAGCTTTCTTT.

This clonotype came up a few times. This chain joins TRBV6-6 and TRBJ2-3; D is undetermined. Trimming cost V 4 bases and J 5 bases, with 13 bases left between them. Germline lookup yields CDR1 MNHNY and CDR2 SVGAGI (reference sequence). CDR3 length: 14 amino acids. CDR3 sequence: CASSLTGPVDTQYF. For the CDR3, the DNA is TGTGCCAGCAGTTTAACCGGGCCTGTAGATACGCAGTATTTT.

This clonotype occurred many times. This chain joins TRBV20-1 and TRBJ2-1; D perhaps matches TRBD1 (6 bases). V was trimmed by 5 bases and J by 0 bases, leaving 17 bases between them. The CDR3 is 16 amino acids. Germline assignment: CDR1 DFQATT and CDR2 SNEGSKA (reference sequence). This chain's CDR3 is CSAPTGLYRSYNEQFF. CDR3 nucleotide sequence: TGCAGTGCTCCCACAGGGCTCTATCGCTCCTACAATGAGCAGTTCTTC.

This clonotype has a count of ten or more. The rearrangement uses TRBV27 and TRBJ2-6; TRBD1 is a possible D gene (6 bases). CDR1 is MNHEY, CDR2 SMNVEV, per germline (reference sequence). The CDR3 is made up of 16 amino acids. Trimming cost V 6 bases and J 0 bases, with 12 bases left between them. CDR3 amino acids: CASRKPDSSGANVLTF. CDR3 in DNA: TGTGCCAGCAGGAAACCGGACAGCTCTGGGGCCAACGTCCTGACTTTC.

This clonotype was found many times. The DNA for the CDR3 is TGTGCCAGCTCACGATCGGACAGGCGGCAAGAGACCCAGTACTTC. Protein: CASSRSDRRQETQYF. This rearrangement joins TRBV18 to TRBJ2-5, with 7 positions matching TRBD1. The CDR3 totals 15 residues. The ends lost 4 bases at V and 2 bases at J; junction bases unmatched: 7. The germline V gene encodes CDR1 KGHSH and CDR2 LQKENI.

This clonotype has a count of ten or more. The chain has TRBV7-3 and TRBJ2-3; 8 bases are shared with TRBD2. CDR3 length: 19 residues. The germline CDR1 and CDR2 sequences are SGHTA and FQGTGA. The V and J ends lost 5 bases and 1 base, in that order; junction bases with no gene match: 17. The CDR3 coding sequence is TGTGCCAGCAGCGCCCATGACGGAAGGGGTAGCGGGGGCACAGATACGCAGTATTTT. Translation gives CASSAHDGRGSGGTDTQYF.

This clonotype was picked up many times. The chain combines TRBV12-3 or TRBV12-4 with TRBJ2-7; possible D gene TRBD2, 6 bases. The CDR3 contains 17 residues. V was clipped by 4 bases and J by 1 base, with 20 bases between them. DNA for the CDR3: TGTGCCAGCAGTTATACCGGGACGGGAGTGCGGTCCTACGAGCAGTACTTC. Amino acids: CASSYTGTGVRSYEQYF.

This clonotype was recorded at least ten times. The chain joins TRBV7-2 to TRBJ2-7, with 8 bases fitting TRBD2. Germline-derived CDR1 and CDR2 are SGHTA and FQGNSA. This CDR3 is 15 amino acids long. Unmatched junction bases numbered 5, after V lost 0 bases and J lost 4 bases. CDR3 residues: CASSLALGGEYEQYF. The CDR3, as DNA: TGTGCCAGCAGCTTAGCTCTCGGGGGGGAATACGAGCAGTACTTC.

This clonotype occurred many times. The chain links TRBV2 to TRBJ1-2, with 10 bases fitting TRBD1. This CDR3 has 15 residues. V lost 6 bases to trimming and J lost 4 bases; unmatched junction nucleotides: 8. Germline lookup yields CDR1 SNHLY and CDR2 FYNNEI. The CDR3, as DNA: TGTGCCAGCAGAAAGGACAGGGGGATAAGCTATGGCTACACCTTC. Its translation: CASRKDRGISYGYTF.

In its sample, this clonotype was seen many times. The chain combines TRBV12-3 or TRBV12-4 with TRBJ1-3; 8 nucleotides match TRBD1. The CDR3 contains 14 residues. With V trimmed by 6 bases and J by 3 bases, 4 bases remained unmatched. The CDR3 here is CASSLDRVGNTIYF. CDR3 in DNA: TGTGCCAGCAGCTTGGACAGGGTTGGAAACACCATATATTTT.

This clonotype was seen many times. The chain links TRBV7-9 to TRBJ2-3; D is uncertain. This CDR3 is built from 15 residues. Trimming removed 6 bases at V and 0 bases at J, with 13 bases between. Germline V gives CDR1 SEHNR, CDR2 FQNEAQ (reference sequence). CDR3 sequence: CASSLQEDSTDTQYF. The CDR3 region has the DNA TGTGCCAGCAGTCTCCAGGAAGATAGCACAGATACGCAGTATTTT.

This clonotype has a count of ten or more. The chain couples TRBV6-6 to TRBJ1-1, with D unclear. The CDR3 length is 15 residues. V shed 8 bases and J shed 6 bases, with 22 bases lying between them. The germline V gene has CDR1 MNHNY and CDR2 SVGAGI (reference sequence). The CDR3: CASGKTLGGIAEAFF. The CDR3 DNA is TGTGCCAGCGGAAAGACCCTTGGAGGTATTGCTGAAGCTTTCTTT.

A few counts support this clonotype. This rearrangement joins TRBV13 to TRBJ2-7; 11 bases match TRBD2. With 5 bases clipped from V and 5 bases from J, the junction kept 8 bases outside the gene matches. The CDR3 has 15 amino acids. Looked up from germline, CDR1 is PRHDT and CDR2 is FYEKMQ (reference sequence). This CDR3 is CASSPRLAGIDEQYF. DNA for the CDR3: TGTGCCAGCAGCCCCCGACTAGCGGGGATCGACGAGCAGTACTTC.

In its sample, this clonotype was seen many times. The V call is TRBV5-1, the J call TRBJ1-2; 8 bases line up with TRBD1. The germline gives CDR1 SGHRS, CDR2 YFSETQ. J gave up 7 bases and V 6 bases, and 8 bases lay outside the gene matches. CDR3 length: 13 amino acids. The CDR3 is CASNPTGASGYTF. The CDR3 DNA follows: TGCGCCAGCAACCCGACAGGGGCGAGTGGCTACACCTTC.

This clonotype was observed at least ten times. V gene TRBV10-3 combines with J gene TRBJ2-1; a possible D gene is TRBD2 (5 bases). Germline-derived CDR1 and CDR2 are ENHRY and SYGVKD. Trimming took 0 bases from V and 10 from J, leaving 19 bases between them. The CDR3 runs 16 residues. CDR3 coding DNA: TGTGCCATCAGTGAGTCTTTAGGAACGGCCGGGATCGAGCAGTTCTTC. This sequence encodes CAISESLGTAGIEQFF.

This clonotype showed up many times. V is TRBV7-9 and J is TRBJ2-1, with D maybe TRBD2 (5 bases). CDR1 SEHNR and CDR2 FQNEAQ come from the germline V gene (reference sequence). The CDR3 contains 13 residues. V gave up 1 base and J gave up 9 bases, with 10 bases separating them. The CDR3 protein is CASSLGGLSEQFF. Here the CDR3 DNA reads TGTGCCAGCAGCTTAGGAGGGTTAAGTGAGCAGTTCTTC.

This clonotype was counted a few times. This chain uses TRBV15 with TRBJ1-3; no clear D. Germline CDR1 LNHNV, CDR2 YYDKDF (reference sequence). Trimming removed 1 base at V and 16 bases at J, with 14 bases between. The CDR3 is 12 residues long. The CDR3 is CATSRGRSGIYF. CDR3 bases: TGTGCCACCAGCAGAGGAAGGAGCGGCATTTATTTT.

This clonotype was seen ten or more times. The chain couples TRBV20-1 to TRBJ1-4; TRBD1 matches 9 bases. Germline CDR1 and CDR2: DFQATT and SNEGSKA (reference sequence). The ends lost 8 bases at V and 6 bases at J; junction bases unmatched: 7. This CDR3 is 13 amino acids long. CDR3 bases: TGCAGTTCTCCGGGACAGGGTTATGAAAAACTGTTTTTT. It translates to CSSPGQGYEKLFF.

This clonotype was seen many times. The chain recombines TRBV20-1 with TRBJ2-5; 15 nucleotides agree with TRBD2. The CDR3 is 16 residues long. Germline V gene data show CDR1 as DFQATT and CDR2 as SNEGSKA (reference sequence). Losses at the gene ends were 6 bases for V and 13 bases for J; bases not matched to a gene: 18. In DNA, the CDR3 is TGCAGTGCCCGCGTACGCCCCGGGACTAGCGGGGGGCCTCTGTACTTC. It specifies CSARVRPGTSGGPLYF.

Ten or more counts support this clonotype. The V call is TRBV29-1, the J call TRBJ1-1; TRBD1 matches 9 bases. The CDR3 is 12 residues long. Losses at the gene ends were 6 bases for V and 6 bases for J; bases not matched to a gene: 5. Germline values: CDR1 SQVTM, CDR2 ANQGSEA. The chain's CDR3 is CSVRQGDAEAFF. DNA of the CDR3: TGCAGCGTGCGACAGGGGGATGCTGAAGCTTTCTTT.